This T cell receptor beta chain was captured by sequencing in a study of blood T cells in healthy people across ages. This clonotype was seen many times. V shed 6 bases, J shed 8 bases, and the junction held 7 bases outside the gene matches. Germline lookup yields CDR1 MNHNS and CDR2 SASEGT. The CDR3 extends over 15 amino acids. A second roughly 6 to 12 cycle PCR used barcoded and J-beta primers. TCRdb reprocessed the 5' RACE reads with MiXCR, giving one entry per CDR3 protein. The sample lists some 790,000 distinct CDR3 sequences, 29% occurring once. The clonotype originates from a woman aged 80 or over in good health. The rearrangement joins TRBV6-1 to TRBJ2-1; 13 nucleotides align to TRBD2. Sequenced input: blood. The CDR3, as DNA: TGTGCCAGCAGCGCCGGACTAGCGGGGGTGGATGAGCAGTTCTTC. It translates to CASSAGLAGVDEQFF.